This T cell receptor beta chain was recovered during a study of cytomegalovirus exposure and HLA in healthy donors. General study results and limits: In vitro, a few CMV-associated chains proved specific for CMV antigens. What TCR beta sequences reportedly achieved was accurate prediction of HLA-A and HLA-B alleles in most subjects.

Both 60 Vbeta primers and 13 Jbeta primers went into the PCR. Using immunoSEQ multiplex PCR, the repertoire was profiled, and TCRdb retains in-frame clones only, with some absent. The repertoire holds approximately 150,000 clones, roughly four fifths seen once, with about 4.5% in the top ten. In regard to this clone: Its antigen is not identified.

Each donor was healthy, and each was a bone marrow donor. The trim removed 0 bases at V and 3 bases at J, leaving 7 bases unmatched. Germline V gene lookup returns CDR1 SEHNR and CDR2 FQNEAQ (reference sequence). The CDR3 is made up of 17 amino acids. V and J are TRBV7-9 and TRBJ2-7; 11 nucleotides align to TRBD2. Sequencing input: PBMCs. The TCR was taken from a middle-aged man in good health and CMV-seronegative. For the CDR3, the DNA is TGTGCCAGCAGCTTAGCCCCTCTAGCGGGGGGACGCTACGAGCAGTACTTC. Protein: CASSLAPLAGGRYEQYF.